The clone carrying this TCR beta chain was observed a handful of times. The antigen remains undetermined. The data derive from a study of T cell repertoires in aging, cancer and after chemotherapy. Study observations and caveats: Median generation probability rose over the chemotherapy interval in each cancer cohort, suggesting rebound thymic output. Age-matched healthy donors had significantly more diverse, less clonal blood TCR repertoires than untreated cancer patients. No conclusions about immunological memory after chemotherapy can be drawn from the repertoire data. In healthy donors, age-related TCR diversity loss mainly reflected lost richness.

The trim removed 1 base at V and 5 bases at J, leaving 3 bases unmatched. CDR3 length: 15 amino acids. From germline, CDR1 is SGHAT and CDR2 FQNNGV. TRB rearrangements spanning V, D and J were amplified using mixed TRB-A/B primers. TCRdb reprocessed the multiplex PCR reads with MiXCR, giving one entry per CDR3 protein. Among about 6,400 distinct CDR3 sequences, around a fifth were seen once, and the ten largest hold around 2.7%. TCR beta rearrangements were amplified from peripheral blood genomic DNA. The chain recombines TRBV11-2 with TRBJ2-5; 11 bases are a match to TRBD1. The sample comprised blood. This TCR was sampled from a human donor with a blood cancer. The CDR3 nucleotides are TGTGCCAGCAGCTTAGTGGGGACAGGGGGGGAGACCCAGTACTTC. This gives the protein CASSLVGTGGETQYF.